The 27 T cell receptor beta chains given below trace back to one sample, sequenced in a study of shared clonotypes between healthy human individuals (dated by TCRdb to about 2020). The library was prepared using the immunoSEQ multiplex PCR assay. TCRdb took over this immuneACCESS table, retaining in-frame rearrangements with V and J assigned. Such tables are incomplete; in checked studies, under half of the missing clones stem from an unresolved V gene, and the remainder is unexplained. The sample table lists 2 million or so clones, 90% to 95% of them with a count of one. The ten largest account for 0.1% to 0.15% of the sample. Sequencing was performed on naive CD4+ T cells sorted from blood. The sample's cell subset or site label, in plain terms: CD45RA+ positively selected. These receptors all come from a man aged 18 to 29 in good health.

About this clone itself: Other DNA sequences in this sample translate to the same CDR3. The V call is TRBV10-1, the J call TRBJ1-6; the D is unclear. In germline, CDR1 is WNHNN, CDR2 SYGVQD (reference sequence). The CDR3 loop spans 12 amino acids. V lost 3 bases and J lost 8, with 5 bases in between. For the CDR3, the DNA is TGCGCCAGCAGTGAAAGTGATTCACCCCTCCACTTT. This codes for CASSESDSPLHF.

The rearrangement joins TRBV2 to TRBJ2-2, with TRBD2 matching over 7 bases. This CDR3 is built from 16 residues. In germline, CDR1 is SNHLY, CDR2 FYNNEI. V was pared by 6 bases and J by 5 bases, with 12 bases of the junction left unmatched. The CDR3 nucleotides are TGTGCCAGCAGCCTGACTAGCCTTTTTGGGACCGGGGAGCTGTTTTTT. This encodes CASSLTSLFGTGELFF.

V gene TRBV10-3 combines with J gene TRBJ1-2; no clear D. The CDR3 has 14 amino acids. CDR1 and CDR2 from the germline V gene are ENHRY and SYGVKD. The germline V and J ends were trimmed by 11 bases and 2 bases, with 18 bases remaining between them. The CDR3 sequence is CASGVASGNYGYTF. CDR3 sequence (DNA): TGTGCCTCGGGAGTAGCCTCCGGAAACTATGGCTACACCTTC.

CDR3 sequence: CASSLVTQTFDTQYF. CDR3 bases: TGCGCCAGCAGCTTGGTGACTCAGACATTCGATACGCAGTATTTT. The V call is TRBV5-1, the J call TRBJ2-3, with D unresolved. Trimming took off 0 bases at V and 6 bases at J, with 14 bases between the two ends. The CDR3 covers 15 residues. The germline V gene has CDR1 SGHRS and CDR2 YFSETQ.

The rearrangement links TRBV4-1 to TRBJ1-2, with 10 bases matching TRBD1. CDR3 length: 15 residues. Trimming took 3 bases from V and 8 from J; bases not matched to a gene: 9. Germline V gene data show CDR1 as MGHRA and CDR2 as YSYEKL. The CDR3 DNA sequence: TGCGCCAGCAGCCAGATCCGGGACAGGGGAGGAGGCTACACCTTC. This codes for CASSQIRDRGGGYTF.

V gene TRBV4-3 combines with J gene TRBJ1-3; TRBD1 might be the D (5 bases). The CDR3 is 15 amino acids. Trimming stripped 3 bases from V and 1 base from J, with 10 bases between. Germline CDR1 is LGHNA and CDR2 is YSLEER. The CDR3 reads CASSQGRGSGNTIYF. DNA for the CDR3: TGCGCCAGCAGCCAGGGAAGGGGATCTGGAAACACCATATATTTT.

The J gene is TRBJ1-5, the V gene TRBV28; D gene ambiguous. The ends were cut back, 6 bases at V and 3 bases at J, with 9 bases in the middle. CDR1 and CDR2 from the germline V gene are MDHEN and SYDVKM. The CDR3 is 13 residues long. The CDR3: CASRWGNNQPQHF. The CDR3 DNA sequence: TGTGCCAGCAGGTGGGGAAACAATCAGCCCCAGCATTTT.

As for this clone: The sample holds other DNA sequences that translate to the same CDR3. The chain is built from TRBV7-9 and TRBJ2-7; 7 bases are shared with TRBD2. The CDR3 totals 14 residues. Germline lookup yields CDR1 SEHNR and CDR2 FQNEAQ (reference sequence). Trimming took 3 bases from V and 0 from J; bases not matched to a gene: 2. In nucleotides, the CDR3 is TGTGCCAGCAGCTTCGGCGGGAGCTCCTACGAGCAGTACTTC. Its translation is CASSFGGSSYEQYF.

Note on this clone: This CDR3 is also generated by other DNA sequences in the sample. The chain recombines TRBV18 with TRBJ2-7; D not certain. V was trimmed by 2 bases and J by 6 bases, leaving 8 bases between them. CDR1 and CDR2 (germline): KGHSH, LQKENI. This CDR3 comprises 12 residues. This CDR3 is CASSPGDREQYF. DNA of the CDR3: TGTGCCAGCTCACCAGGGGATCGCGAGCAGTACTTC.

This chain joins TRBV10-2 and TRBJ2-7, with 8 bases identical to TRBD2. Germline V gene data show CDR1 as WSHSY and CDR2 as SAAADI. The trim removed 3 bases at V and 3 bases at J, leaving 16 bases unmatched. This CDR3 has 18 residues. DNA of the CDR3: TGCGCCAGCAGTGACCCGGGACTAGATTGGGAATTAAACTACGAGCAGTACTTC. Amino acid sequence: CASSDPGLDWELNYEQYF.

The V gene is TRBV29-1, the J gene TRBJ2-1; D perhaps matches TRBD1 (5 bases). CDR3 length: 13 residues. Trimming removed 7 bases from V and 0 bases from J, with 10 bases in between. Germline V gene sequence: CDR1 SQVTM, CDR2 ANQGSEA. The CDR3: CSGTGSSYNEQFF. In nucleotides, the CDR3 is TGCAGCGGAACAGGTAGCTCCTACAATGAGCAGTTCTTC.

The gene calls are TRBV21-1 and TRBJ2-7; TRBD1, the table's D call, was not compared with the DNA. TRBV21-1 is labeled a pseudogene. The CDR3 loop spans 17 amino acids. The CDR3 sequence is CASSRLRDRGLSYEQYF. In nucleotides, the CDR3 is TGTGCCAGCAGCAGGCTACGAGACAGGGGGCTCTCCTACGAGCAGTACTTC.

The chain joins TRBV4-1 to TRBJ2-7; no clear D gene. The V gene lost 4 bases and the J gene lost 1 base, with 11 bases spanning the gap. The CDR3 covers 14 residues. Germline CDR1 MGHRA, CDR2 YSYEKL. Written as DNA, the CDR3 is TGCGCCAGCAGCCCCTATCAGACTTCCTACGAGCAGTACTTC. It yields the protein CASSPYQTSYEQYF.

J is TRBJ1-6 and V is TRBV30; D gene uncertain. The V end was cut by 0 bases, the J end by 1 base, with 4 bases between. This CDR3 has 14 residues. Germline CDR1 GTSNPN, CDR2 SVGIG (reference sequence). As DNA, the CDR3 is TGTGCCTGGAGTGTTGGGTCCTATAATTCACCCCTCCACTTT. Translated, it gives CAWSVGSYNSPLHF. The entire variable domain, with the rest obtained from reference TRBV30 and TRBJ1-6, is as follows: SQTIHQWPATLVQPVGSPLSLECTVEGTSNPNLYWYRQAAGRGLQLLFYSVGIGQISSEVPQNLSASRPQDRQFILSSKKLLLSDSGFYLCAWSVGSYNSPLHFGNGTRLTVT.

This chain links TRBV14 with TRBJ2-7, with D uncertain. Deletions cut 0 bases from V and 7 bases from J, with 16 bases between. CDR3 length equals 15 residues. In germline, CDR1 is SGHDN, CDR2 FVKESK. The chain's CDR3 is CASSQDLSGPREQYF. Written as DNA, the CDR3 is TGTGCCAGCAGCCAAGATCTTTCCGGGCCTCGAGAGCAGTACTTC.

The chain joins TRBV9 to TRBJ2-3, with D perhaps matching TRBD2 (5 bases). The CDR3 covers 15 residues. Trimming took off 0 bases at V and 2 bases at J, with 10 bases between the two ends. Germline V CDR1 and CDR2: SGDLS, YYNGEE. This CDR3 reads CASSVESGYTDTQYF. The DNA for the CDR3 is TGTGCCAGCAGCGTAGAGAGCGGCTACACAGATACGCAGTATTTT.

The chain combines TRBV7-9 with TRBJ2-3; 7 bases are a match to TRBD2. The germline gives CDR1 SEHNR, CDR2 FQNEAQ (reference sequence). The CDR3 totals 9 residues. The CDR3 is CAGGNTQYF. The CDR3 DNA reads TGTGCGGGGGGGAATACGCAGTATTTT.

The chain's CDR3 is CASSQTELPSGGYTF. The DNA of the CDR3 is TGCGCCAGCAGCCAAACGGAACTCCCCTCGGGAGGCTACACCTTC. This sequence joins TRBV4-3 and TRBJ1-2; no clear D gene. Germline CDR1 is LGHNA and CDR2 is YSLEER. The CDR3 has 15 amino acids. V shed 2 bases and J shed 8 bases, with 18 bases lying between them.

The gene calls are TRBV7-9 and TRBJ2-7, with no clear D. Germline CDR1 and CDR2: SEHNR and FQNEAQ (reference sequence). V gave up 3 bases and J gave up 4 bases, with 16 bases separating them. The CDR3 totals 15 residues. CDR3 DNA: TGTGCCAGCAGCTTTACGGGCAAGGCCCCGTACGAGCAGTACTTC. Translating it yields CASSFTGKAPYEQYF.

The chain carries TRBV4-1 and TRBJ1-5; 11 nucleotides agree with TRBD1. Looked up from germline, CDR1 is MGHRA and CDR2 is YSYEKL. The CDR3 consists of 19 residues. Germline trimming cut 4 bases from V and 0 bases from J; bases unmatched to any gene: 11. The CDR3 is CASSLVPDRGPYSNQPQHF. The CDR3 region has the DNA TGCGCCAGCAGCCTTGTACCGGACAGGGGGCCTTATAGCAATCAGCCCCAGCATTTT.

The V call is TRBV15, the J call TRBJ2-4; D is unresolved. Germline lookup yields CDR1 LNHNV and CDR2 YYDKDF (reference sequence). Trimming pared 5 bases from V and 3 bases from J, leaving 17 bases between. The CDR3 consists of 16 residues. CDR3 loop: CATSSLISSIKNIQYF. The CDR3 DNA sequence: TGTGCCACCAGCTCCCTTATAAGCAGCATCAAAAACATTCAGTACTTC. Combining the CDR3 with reference TRBV15 and TRBJ2-4 gives the whole variable domain DAMVIQNPRYQVTQFGKPVTLSCSQTLNHNVMYWYQQKSSQAPKLLFHYYDKDFNNEADTPDNFQSRRPNTSFCFLDIRSPGLGDTAMYLCATSSLISSIKNIQYFGAGTRLSVL.

The chain uses TRBV28 and TRBJ1-2; D might be TRBD1 (6 bases). Trimming removed 2 bases from V and 4 bases from J, with 14 bases in between. The CDR3 spans 15 residues. Germline V gene data show CDR1 as MDHEN and CDR2 as SYDVKM. This CDR3 reads CASSLPLGGGYGYTF. Here the CDR3 DNA reads TGTGCCAGCAGTTTACCCCTGGGAGGGGGCTATGGCTACACCTTC.

Comment on this clone: This sample includes further DNA sequences coding for the same CDR3. The CDR3 DNA sequence: TGCGCCAGCAGCTTGCCTAGCGGGGGGCAAGAGACCCAGTACTTC. Translated, it gives CASSLPSGGQETQYF. The chain uses TRBV5-1 and TRBJ2-5; 11 positions match TRBD2. Germline-derived CDR1 and CDR2 are SGHRS and YFSETQ. J gave up 2 bases and V 1 base, and 1 base lay outside the gene matches. There are 15 residues in the CDR3.

J is TRBJ2-7 and V is TRBV7-9; D remains ambiguous. Deletions cut 2 bases from V and 2 bases from J, with 7 bases between. The CDR3 consists of 13 residues. CDR1 is SEHNR and CDR2 is FQNEAQ in the germline V gene (reference sequence). CDR3 DNA sequence: TGTGCCAGCAGCTTAATGGAGACCTACGAGCAGTACTTC. This translates into CASSLMETYEQYF. The full variable domain, its missing parts supplied by reference TRBV7-9 and TRBJ2-7, is DTGVSQNPRHKITKRGQNVTFRCDPISEHNRLYWYRQTLGQGPEFLTYFQNEAQLEKSRLLSDRFSAERPKGSFSTLEIQRTEQGDSAMYLCASSLMETYEQYFGPGTRLTVT.

The rearrangement uses TRBV2 and TRBJ2-2; D is undetermined. V was clipped by 4 bases and J by 4 bases, with 10 bases between them. Germline CDR1 reads SNHLY; CDR2 reads FYNNEI. This CDR3 has 14 amino acids. The CDR3 DNA reads as TGTGCCAGCAGTGGTCCAGGTGGCACCGGGGAGCTGTTTTTT. It translates to CASSGPGGTGELFF.

A word on this clone: Other DNA sequences of this sample code for an identical CDR3. The CDR3 protein is CASSLRQGFDYGYTF. The CDR3 nucleotides read TGTGCCAGCAGCCTAAGGCAGGGGTTTGACTATGGCTACACCTTC. The chain is built from TRBV11-3 and TRBJ1-2, with D possibly TRBD1 on 6 matching bases. This CDR3 has 15 residues. Trimming cost V 5 bases and J 3 bases, with 16 bases left between them. CDR1 and CDR2 from the germline V gene are SGHNT and YENEEA. Full variable domain (remainder filled in from reference TRBV11-3 and TRBJ1-2): EAGVVQSPRYKIIEKKQPVAFWCNPISGHNTLYWYLQNLGQGPELLIRYENEEAVDDSQLPKDRFSAERLKGVDSTLKIQPAELGDSAVYLCASSLRQGFDYGYTFGSGTRLTVV.

The chain recombines TRBV2 with TRBJ1-2; D gene ambiguous. Germline values: CDR1 SNHLY, CDR2 FYNNEI. The CDR3 sequence is 11 residues long. Trimming left V 2 bases short and J 12 bases short, with 10 bases between. The CDR3 is CASSEPSRNTF. The DNA for the CDR3 is TGTGCCAGCAGTGAACCCAGTCGAAACACCTTC.